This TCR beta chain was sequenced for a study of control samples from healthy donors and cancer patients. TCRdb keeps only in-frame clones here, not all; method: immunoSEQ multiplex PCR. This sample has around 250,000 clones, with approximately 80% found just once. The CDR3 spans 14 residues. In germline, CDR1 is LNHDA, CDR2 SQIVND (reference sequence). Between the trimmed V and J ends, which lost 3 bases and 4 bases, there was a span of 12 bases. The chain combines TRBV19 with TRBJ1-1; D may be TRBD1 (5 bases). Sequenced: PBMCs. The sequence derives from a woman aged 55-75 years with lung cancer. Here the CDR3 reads CASSILRTGTEAFF. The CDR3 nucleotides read TGTGCCAGTAGTATCCTTAGAACAGGCACTGAAGCTTTCTTT.